The following is a T cell receptor (beta chain) sequence with its context. The CDR3 runs 10 residues. Germline V lookup: CDR1 SNHLY, CDR2 FYNNEI. Trimming cost V 6 bases and J 7 bases, with 7 bases left between them. These data originate in a study of cytomegalovirus exposure and HLA in healthy donors. 60 Vbeta and 13 Jbeta primers were used in PCR. Only in-frame clones appear in the TCRdb table, and some are missing; sequencing was by immunoSEQ multiplex PCR. The sample consists of under 85,000 clones, approximately 74% of them appearing once. The receptor was isolated from a woman in her 30s in good health and CMV-seropositive. Specimen: PBMCs. The chain combines TRBV2 with TRBJ2-7; no clear D. The CDR3 spells CASSSGEQYF. DNA for the CDR3: TGTGCCAGCAGCTCAGGAGAGCAGTACTTC.